These 9 T cell receptor beta chains were all obtained from the same sample, sequenced in a study of cytomegalovirus exposure and HLA in healthy donors. Primers included in the PCR were 60 Vbeta and 13 Jbeta primers. The assay was immunoSEQ multiplex PCR, and TCRdb's table has in-frame clones only and misses some. The sample has about 120,000 clones, nearly 75% seen once; the top ten hold 4% to 5.5%. Material: PBMCs. The receptors were sampled from a man aged 25 to 40 in good health and CMV-seropositive.

The chain links TRBV28 to TRBJ1-2; D ambiguous. The V and J ends lost 5 bases and 4 bases respectively, with 17 bases between them. This CDR3 has 15 residues. CDR1 and CDR2 (germline): MDHEN, SYDVKM. DNA for the CDR3: TGTGCCAGCAGTCCCGAGGCTACCTATCTCTATGGCTACACCTTC. Amino acid sequence: CASSPEATYLYGYTF.

The chain has TRBV18 and TRBJ1-4; D might be TRBD1 (5 bases). The V and J ends lost 6 bases and 8 bases respectively, with 19 bases between them. The CDR3 covers 15 residues. Germline V gene lookup returns CDR1 KGHSH and CDR2 LQKENI. As DNA, the CDR3 is TGTGCCAGCTCGGAAGGGGCCGTAAAGGGAGAAAAACTGTTTTTT. Translated, it gives CASSEGAVKGEKLFF.

The rearrangement joins TRBV5-1 to TRBJ2-1, with TRBD1 matching 7 bases. The CDR3 contains 14 residues. Germline V gene sequence: CDR1 SGHRS, CDR2 YFSETQ. J gave up 8 bases and V 4 bases, and 9 bases lay outside the gene matches. The CDR3 nucleotides are TGCGCCAGCAGCGCGCTGGACAGGAAGGATGAGCAGTTCTTC. This translates into CASSALDRKDEQFF. Full variable domain (remainder filled in from reference TRBV5-1 and TRBJ2-1): KAGVTQTPRYLIKTRGQQVTLSCSPISGHRSVSWYQQTPGQGLQFLFEYFSETQRNKGNFPGRFSGRQFSNSRSEMNVSTLELGDSALYLCASSALDRKDEQFFGPGTRLTVL.

This clone was detected only once. The chain employs TRBV5-6 and TRBJ2-1; 7 bases are a match to TRBD1. Looked up from germline, CDR1 is SGHDT and CDR2 is YYEEEE. The CDR3 totals 15 residues. J lost 7 bases, V lost 7 bases, and 14 bases had no gene match. Written as DNA, the CDR3 is TGTGCCAGCGGTCCTGGGACAGAACGAGAAAATGAGCAGTTCTTC. Translation gives CASGPGTERENEQFF. Full variable domain (rest looked up from reference TRBV5-6 and TRBJ2-1): DAGVTQSPTHLIKTRGQQVTLRCSPKSGHDTVSWYQQALGQGPQFIFQYYEEEERQRGNFPDRFSGHQFPNYSSELNVNALLLGDSALYLCASGPGTERENEQFFGPGTRLTVL.

V gene TRBV19 combines with J gene TRBJ1-1; the D gene is possibly TRBD1 (5 bases). This CDR3 has 15 amino acids. V lost 8 bases and J lost 1, with 17 bases in between. Germline lookup yields CDR1 LNHDA and CDR2 SQIVND (reference sequence). The DNA for the CDR3 is TGTGCCAGTCTCAATGGAGGGGATCCGAACACTGAAGCTTTCTTT. This encodes CASLNGGDPNTEAFF.

The CDR3 bases are TGTGCCAGCAGCCAATCGCGCATCGACTATAGCAATCAGCCCCAGCATTTT. Protein sequence: CASSQSRIDYSNQPQHF. The rearrangement joins TRBV16 to TRBJ1-5; no reliable D call. Trimming removed 0 bases from V and 0 bases from J, with 12 bases in between. The CDR3 has 17 residues. Germline V gene sequence: CDR1 KGHSY, CDR2 FQNENV.

This clone was counted between two and nine times. The gene calls are TRBV19 and TRBJ1-5, with TRBD1 identical over 9 bases. Trimming removed 5 bases from V and 6 bases from J; junction bases left unmatched: 5. The CDR3 has 14 amino acids. Per germline, CDR1 LNHDA and CDR2 SQIVND (reference sequence). In nucleotides, the CDR3 is TGTGCCAGTAGTGGGACAGGGCCCAGTCAGCCCCAGCATTTT. Translating it yields CASSGTGPSQPQHF.

The chain uses TRBV10-3 and TRBJ2-3, with TRBD1 matching over 8 bases. Germline assignment: CDR1 ENHRY and CDR2 SYGVKD. The CDR3 has 16 amino acids. The junction had 6 bases not matched to a gene; V was cut back by 2 bases and J by 2 bases. CDR3 region: CAISEEPGQVTDTQYF. The CDR3 DNA is TGTGCCATCAGTGAGGAACCGGGACAGGTCACAGATACGCAGTATTTT.

The chain joins TRBV7-2 to TRBJ1-1; tentatively, D is TRBD1 (6 bases). CDR3 length: 13 amino acids. Trimming stripped 0 bases from V and 7 bases from J, with 9 bases between. The V gene's germline CDR1 is SGHTA and CDR2 FQGNSA. In DNA form, the CDR3 reads TGTGCCAGCAGCTTAGCGGGGGCCCTTGAAGCTTTCTTT. Translation: CASSLAGALEAFF.